This TCR beta chain stems from a study of blood T cell repertoires in COVID-19. The overall study: COVID-19 samples from acute and convalescent phases originated in the United States, Italy and Spain.

The CDR3 is 13 residues long. Germline V gene lookup returns CDR1 LNHDA and CDR2 SQIVND (reference sequence). The V end lost 6 bases, the J end lost 8 bases, and 13 bases lay between the germline ends. Sequencing was performed with immunoSEQ multiplex PCR; in TCRdb, only in-frame clones are kept and a portion is missing. The table lists 250,000 or so clones, less than 90% of them singletons. V usage is TRBV19 and J usage is TRBJ1-4; D possibly corresponds to TRBD1 (5 bases). This receptor was obtained from a middle-aged woman who had recovered from COVID-19. The sample was peripheral blood. CDR3 coding DNA: TGTGCCAGTAGCCGGCAGGGAGGAGAAAAACTGTTTTTT. It is translated as CASSRQGGEKLFF.